One sample yielded the 2 T cell receptor beta chains listed below, sequenced in a study of control samples from healthy donors and cancer patients (TCRdb year 2020). Library generation was performed with the immunoSEQ multiplex PCR assay. The immuneACCESS repertoire file appears here via TCRdb, limited to in-frame rearrangements. These files lack a portion of the clones; in checked studies, under half of the deficit traces to unresolved V genes, and the cause of the others is not known. Present in this sample are approximately 160,000 clones, over 85% of which were seen just once. Jointly, the top ten make up roughly 4% of the sample. The sample consisted of blood. The receptors derive from a woman aged 60-70 years in good health.

V is TRBV15 and J is TRBJ1-4; 12 bases are shared with TRBD1. CDR1 is LNHNV, CDR2 YYDKDF, per germline (reference sequence). The CDR3 consists of 16 residues. V was pared by 7 bases and J by 3 bases, with 6 bases of the junction left unmatched. The CDR3 region has the DNA TGTGCCACCAACCGGGACAGGGGGCTTGCTAATGAAAAACTGTTTTTT. It codes for CATNRDRGLANEKLFF.

The J gene is TRBJ2-3, the V gene TRBV7-2; 8 bases map to TRBD1. In germline, CDR1 is SGHTA, CDR2 FQGNSA. Germline trimming cut 5 bases from V and 4 bases from J; bases unmatched to any gene: 5. The length of the CDR3 is 14 residues. CDR3: CASSKDRVPDTQYF. CDR3 DNA sequence: TGTGCCAGCAGCAAGGACAGGGTCCCAGATACGCAGTATTTT.